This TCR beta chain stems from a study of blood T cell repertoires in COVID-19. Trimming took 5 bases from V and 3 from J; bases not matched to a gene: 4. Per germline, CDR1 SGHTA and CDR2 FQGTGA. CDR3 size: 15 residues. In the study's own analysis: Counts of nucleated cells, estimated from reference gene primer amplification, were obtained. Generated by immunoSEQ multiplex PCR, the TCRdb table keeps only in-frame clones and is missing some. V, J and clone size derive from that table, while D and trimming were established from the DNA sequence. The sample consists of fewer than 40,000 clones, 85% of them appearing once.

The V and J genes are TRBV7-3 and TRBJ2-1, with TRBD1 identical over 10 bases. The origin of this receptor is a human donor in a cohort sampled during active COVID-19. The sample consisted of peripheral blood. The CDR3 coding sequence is TGTGCCAGCAGCGCCCGGGACAGGGGCTACAATGAGCAGTTCTTC. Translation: CASSARDRGYNEQFF.